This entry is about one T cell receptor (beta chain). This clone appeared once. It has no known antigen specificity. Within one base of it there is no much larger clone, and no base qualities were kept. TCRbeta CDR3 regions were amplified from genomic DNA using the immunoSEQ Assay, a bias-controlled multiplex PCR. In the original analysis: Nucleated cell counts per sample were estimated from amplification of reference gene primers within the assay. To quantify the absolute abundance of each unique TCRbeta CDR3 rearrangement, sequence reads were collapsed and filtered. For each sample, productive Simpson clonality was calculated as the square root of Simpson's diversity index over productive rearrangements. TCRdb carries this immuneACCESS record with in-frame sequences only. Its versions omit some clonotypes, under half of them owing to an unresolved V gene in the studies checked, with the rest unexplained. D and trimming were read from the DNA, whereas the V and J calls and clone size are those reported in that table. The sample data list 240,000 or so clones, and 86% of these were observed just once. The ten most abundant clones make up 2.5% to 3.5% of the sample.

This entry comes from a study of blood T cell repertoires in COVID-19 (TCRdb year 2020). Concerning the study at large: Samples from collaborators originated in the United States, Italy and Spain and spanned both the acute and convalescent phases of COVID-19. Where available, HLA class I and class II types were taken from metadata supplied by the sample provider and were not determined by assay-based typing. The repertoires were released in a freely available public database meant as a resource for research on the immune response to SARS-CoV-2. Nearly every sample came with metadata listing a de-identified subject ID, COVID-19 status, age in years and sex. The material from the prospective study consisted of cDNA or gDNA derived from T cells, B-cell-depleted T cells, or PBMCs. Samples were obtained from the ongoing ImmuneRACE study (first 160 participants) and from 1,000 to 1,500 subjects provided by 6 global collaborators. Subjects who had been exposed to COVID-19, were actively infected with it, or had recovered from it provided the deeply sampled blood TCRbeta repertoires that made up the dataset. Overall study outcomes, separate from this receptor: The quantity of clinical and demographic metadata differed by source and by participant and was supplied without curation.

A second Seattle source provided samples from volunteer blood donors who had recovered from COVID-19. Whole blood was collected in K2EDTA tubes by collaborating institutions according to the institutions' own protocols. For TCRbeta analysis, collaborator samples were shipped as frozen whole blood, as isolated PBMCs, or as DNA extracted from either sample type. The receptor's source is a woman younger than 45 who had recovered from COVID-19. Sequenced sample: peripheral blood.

The CDR3 is CASSARSEANEKLFF. The DNA is as follows: TGTGCCAGCAGCGCGCGGAGTGAGGCTAATGAAAAACTGTTTTTT. The sequence links TRBV13 to TRBJ1-4, with no confidently assigned D gene. CDR1 and CDR2 (PRHDT, FYEKMQ) derive from the germline V gene (reference sequence). Spanning cysteine to phenylalanine, the CDR3 consists of 15 amino acids. Here the CDR3 DNA is all that survives: 45 bases in frame from base 1. V and J are truncated by 5 bases and 3 bases respectively, leaving an intervening sequence of 13 bases.